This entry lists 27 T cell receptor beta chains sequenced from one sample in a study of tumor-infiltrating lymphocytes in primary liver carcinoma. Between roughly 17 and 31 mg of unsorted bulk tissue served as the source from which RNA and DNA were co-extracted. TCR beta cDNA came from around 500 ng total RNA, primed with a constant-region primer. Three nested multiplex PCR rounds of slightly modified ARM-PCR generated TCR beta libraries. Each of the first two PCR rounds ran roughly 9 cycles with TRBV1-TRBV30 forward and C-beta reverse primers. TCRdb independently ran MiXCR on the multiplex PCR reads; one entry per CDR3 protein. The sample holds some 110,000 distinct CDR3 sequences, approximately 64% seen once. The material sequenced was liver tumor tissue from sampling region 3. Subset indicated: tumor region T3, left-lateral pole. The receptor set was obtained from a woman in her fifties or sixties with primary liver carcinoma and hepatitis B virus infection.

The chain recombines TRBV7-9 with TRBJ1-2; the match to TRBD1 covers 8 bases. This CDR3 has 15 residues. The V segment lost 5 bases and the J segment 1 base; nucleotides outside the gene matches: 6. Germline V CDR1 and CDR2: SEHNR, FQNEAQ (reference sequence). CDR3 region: CASSLGQALNYGYTF. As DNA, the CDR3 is TGTGCCAGCAGCCTGGGACAGGCCCTTAACTATGGCTACACCTTC.

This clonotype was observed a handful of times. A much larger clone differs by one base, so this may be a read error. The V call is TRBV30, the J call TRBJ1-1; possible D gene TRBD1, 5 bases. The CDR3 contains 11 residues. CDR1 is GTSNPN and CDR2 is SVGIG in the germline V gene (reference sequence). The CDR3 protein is CTWTWGAEAFF. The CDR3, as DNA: TGTACCTGGACCTGGGGGGCTGAAGCTTTCTTT. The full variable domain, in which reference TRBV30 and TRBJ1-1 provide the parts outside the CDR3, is SQTIHQWPATLVQPVGSPLSLECTVEGTSNPNLYWYRQAAGRGLQLLFYSVGIGQISSEVPQNLSASRPQDRQFILSSKKLLLSDSGFYLCTWTWGAEAFFGQGTRLTVV.

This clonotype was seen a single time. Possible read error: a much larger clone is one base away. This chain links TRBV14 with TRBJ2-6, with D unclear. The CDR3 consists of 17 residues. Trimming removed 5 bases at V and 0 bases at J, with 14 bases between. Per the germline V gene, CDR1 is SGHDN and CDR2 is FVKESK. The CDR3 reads CASSSRTGLSGANVLTF. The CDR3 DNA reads TGTGCCAGCAGCTCCAGGACGGGTCTCTCTGGGGCCAACGTCCTGACTTTC.

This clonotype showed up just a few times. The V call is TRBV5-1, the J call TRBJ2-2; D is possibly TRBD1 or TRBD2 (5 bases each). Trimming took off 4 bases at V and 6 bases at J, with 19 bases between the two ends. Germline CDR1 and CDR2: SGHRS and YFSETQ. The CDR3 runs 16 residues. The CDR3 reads CASSLGTVGRSGELFF. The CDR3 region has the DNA TGCGCCAGCAGCCTGGGGACGGTCGGGCGTTCCGGGGAGCTGTTTTTT. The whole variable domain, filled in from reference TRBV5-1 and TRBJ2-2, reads KAGVTQTPRYLIKTRGQQVTLSCSPISGHRSVSWYQQTPGQGLQFLFEYFSETQRNKGNFPGRFSGRQFSNSRSEMNVSTLELGDSALYLCASSLGTVGRSGELFFGEGSRLTVL.

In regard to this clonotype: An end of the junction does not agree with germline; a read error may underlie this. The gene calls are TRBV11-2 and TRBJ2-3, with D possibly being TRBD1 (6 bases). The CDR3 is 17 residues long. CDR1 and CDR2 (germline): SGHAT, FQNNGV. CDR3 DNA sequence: TGTGTCAGCAGCTTAGGGGGAATAACGTACACGTCAGATACACAGTATTTT. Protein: CVSSLGGITYTSDTQYF.

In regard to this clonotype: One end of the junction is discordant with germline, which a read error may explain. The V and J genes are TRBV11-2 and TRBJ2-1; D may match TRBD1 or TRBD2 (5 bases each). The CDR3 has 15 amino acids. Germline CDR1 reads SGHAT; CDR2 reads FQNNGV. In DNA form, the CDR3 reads TGTGCCGGCAGGTCGGGGCAGGGAGTATACAATGAGCGGTTCTTC. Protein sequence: CAGRSGQGVYNERFF.

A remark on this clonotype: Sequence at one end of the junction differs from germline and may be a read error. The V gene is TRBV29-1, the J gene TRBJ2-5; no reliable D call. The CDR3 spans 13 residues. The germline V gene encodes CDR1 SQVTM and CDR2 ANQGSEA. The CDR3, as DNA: TGCCGCGTGGGCCCTATAGGGAAAGAGACCCAGTACTTC. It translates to CRVGPIGKETQYF.

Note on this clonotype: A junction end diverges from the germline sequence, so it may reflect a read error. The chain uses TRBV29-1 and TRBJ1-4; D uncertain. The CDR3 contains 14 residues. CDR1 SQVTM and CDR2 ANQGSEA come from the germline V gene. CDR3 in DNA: TGCAACGTTGAGGCTAGCAGGAGAGGTGAAAAGCTGTCTTTC. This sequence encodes CNVEASRRGEKLSF.

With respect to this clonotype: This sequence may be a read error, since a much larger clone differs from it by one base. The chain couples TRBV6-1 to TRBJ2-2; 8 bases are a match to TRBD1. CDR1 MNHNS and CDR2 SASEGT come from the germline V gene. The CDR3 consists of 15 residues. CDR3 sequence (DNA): TGTGCCAGCAGCTCACAGGGGGTGGCCACCGAGGAGCTGTTTTTT. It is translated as CASSSQGVATEELFF.

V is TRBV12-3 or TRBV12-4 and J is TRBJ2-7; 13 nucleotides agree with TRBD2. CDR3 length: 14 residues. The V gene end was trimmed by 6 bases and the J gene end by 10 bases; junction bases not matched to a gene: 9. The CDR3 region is CASSKGLAGIYQYF. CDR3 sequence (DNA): TGTGCCAGCAGCAAGGGACTAGCGGGGATCTACCAGTACTTC.

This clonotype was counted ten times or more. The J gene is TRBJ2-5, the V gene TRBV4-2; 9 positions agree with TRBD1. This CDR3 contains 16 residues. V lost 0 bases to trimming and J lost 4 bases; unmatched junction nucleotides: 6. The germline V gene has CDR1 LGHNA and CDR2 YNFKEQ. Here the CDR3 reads CASSQDFADRGETQYF. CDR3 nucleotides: TGTGCCAGCAGCCAAGATTTCGCGGACAGGGGAGAGACCCAGTACTTC.

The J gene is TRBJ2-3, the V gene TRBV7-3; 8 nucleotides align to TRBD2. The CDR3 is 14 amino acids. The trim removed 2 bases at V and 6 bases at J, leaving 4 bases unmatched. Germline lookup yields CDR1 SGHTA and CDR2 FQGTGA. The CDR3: CASSLGAGVDTQYF. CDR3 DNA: TGTGCCAGCAGCTTAGGAGCGGGAGTGGATACGCAGTATTTT.

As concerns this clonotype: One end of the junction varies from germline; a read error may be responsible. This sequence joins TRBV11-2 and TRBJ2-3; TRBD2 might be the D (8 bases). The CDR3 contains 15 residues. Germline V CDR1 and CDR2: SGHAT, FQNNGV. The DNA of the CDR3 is TGTCCCAGCAGCTCAGGACTAGCAGGGACAGATACGCATTATTTT. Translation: CPSSSGLAGTDTHYF.

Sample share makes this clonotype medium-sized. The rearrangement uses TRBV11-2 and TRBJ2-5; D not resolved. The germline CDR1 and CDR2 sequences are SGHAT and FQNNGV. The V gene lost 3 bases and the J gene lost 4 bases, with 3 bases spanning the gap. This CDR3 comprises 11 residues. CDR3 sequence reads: CASSFIETQYF. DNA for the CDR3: TGTGCCAGCAGCTTTATAGAGACCCAGTACTTC.

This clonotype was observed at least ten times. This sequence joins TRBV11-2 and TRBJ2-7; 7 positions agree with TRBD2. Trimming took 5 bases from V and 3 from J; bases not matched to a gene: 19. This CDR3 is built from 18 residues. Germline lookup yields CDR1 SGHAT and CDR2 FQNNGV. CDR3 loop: CASSPVRRSRGTNYEQYF. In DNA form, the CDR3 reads TGTGCCAGCAGCCCCGTTAGGCGGTCGCGGGGGACCAACTACGAGCAGTACTTC.

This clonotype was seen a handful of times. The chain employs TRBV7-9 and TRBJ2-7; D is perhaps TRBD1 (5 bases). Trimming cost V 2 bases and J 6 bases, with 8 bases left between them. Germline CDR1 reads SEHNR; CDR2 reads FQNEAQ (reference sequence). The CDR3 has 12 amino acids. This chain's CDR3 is CASSLYGAEQYF. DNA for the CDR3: TGTGCCAGCAGCTTATATGGGGCCGAGCAGTACTTC.

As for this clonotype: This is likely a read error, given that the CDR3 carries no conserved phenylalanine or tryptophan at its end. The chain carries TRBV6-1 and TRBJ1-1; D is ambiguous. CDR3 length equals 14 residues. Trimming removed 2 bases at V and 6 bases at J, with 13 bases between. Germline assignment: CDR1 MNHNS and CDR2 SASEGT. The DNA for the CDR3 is TGTGCCAGCAGTGAAAGGAGGTCGACTGCTGAAGCTTTCATT. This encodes CASSERRSTAEAFI.

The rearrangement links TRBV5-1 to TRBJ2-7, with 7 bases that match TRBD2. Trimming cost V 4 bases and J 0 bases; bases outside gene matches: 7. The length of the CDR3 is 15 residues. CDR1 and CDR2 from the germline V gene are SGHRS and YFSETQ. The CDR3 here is CASSTGLEVSYEQYF. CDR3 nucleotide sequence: TGCGCCAGCAGCACAGGACTAGAGGTCTCCTACGAGCAGTACTTC.

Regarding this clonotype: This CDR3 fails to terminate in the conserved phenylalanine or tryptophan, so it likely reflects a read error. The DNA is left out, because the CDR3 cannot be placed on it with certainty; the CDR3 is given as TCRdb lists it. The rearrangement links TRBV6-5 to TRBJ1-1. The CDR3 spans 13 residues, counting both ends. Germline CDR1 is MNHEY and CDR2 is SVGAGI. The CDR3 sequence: CASSYEPNTEALS.

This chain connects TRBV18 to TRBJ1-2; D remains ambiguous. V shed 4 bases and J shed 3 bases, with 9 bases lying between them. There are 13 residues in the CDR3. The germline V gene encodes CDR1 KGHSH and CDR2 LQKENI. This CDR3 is CASSRAGYYGYTF. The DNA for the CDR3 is TGTGCCAGCTCACGGGCAGGATACTATGGCTACACCTTC.

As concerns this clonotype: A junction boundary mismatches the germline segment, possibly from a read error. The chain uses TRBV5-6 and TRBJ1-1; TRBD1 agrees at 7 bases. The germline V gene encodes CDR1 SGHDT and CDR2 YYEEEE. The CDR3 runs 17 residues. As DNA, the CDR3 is TGTGCCAGCAGCTTGGCCACAAGACAGGGCTGGAACGCTGAAGCTTTCTTT. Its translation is CASSLATRQGWNAEAFF.

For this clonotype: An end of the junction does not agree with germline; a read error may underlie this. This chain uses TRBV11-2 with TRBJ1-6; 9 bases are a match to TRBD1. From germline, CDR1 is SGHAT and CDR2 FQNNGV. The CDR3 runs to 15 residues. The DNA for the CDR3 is TGTGCCAGCGACTTAGATTGGACAGGGGAGTCACCCCCCCACTTT. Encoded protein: CASDLDWTGESPPHF.

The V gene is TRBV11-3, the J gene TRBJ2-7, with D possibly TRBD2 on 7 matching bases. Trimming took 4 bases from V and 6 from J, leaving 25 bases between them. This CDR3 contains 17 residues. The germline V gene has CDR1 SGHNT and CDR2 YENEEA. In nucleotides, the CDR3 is TGTGCCAGCAGCTCAGACCTCTCTAGCGGAGGGGGGATCGAGCAGTACTTC. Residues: CASSSDLSSGGGIEQYF.

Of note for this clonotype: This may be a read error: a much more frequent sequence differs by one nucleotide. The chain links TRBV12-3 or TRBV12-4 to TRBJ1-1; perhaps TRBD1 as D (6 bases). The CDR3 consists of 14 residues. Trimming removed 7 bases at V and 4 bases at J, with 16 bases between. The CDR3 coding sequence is TGTGCCAGCAATTGGGAGGGGGGAATCACTGAAGCTTTCTTT. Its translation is CASNWEGGITEAFF.

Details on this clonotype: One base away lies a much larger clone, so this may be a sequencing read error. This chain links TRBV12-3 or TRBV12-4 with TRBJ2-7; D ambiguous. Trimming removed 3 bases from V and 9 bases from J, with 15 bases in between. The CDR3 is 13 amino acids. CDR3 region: CASSFNPPPGQYF. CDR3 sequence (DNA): TGTGCCAGCAGTTTTAATCCTCCCCCCGGGCAGTACTTC.

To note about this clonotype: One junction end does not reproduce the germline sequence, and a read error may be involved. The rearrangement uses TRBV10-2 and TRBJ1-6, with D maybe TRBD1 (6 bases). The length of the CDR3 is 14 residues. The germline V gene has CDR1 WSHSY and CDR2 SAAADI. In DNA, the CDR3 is TGCGCCAGCAGTAATCGGGGGGCCAGATCACCCCTCCACTTC. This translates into CASSNRGARSPLHF.

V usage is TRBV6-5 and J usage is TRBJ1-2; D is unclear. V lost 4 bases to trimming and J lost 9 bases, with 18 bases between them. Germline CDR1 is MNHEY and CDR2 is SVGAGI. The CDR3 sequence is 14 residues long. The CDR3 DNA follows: TGTGCCAGCAGTTCCCCAGGACTCTACTGGAGCTACACCTTC. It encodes CASSSPGLYWSYTF.